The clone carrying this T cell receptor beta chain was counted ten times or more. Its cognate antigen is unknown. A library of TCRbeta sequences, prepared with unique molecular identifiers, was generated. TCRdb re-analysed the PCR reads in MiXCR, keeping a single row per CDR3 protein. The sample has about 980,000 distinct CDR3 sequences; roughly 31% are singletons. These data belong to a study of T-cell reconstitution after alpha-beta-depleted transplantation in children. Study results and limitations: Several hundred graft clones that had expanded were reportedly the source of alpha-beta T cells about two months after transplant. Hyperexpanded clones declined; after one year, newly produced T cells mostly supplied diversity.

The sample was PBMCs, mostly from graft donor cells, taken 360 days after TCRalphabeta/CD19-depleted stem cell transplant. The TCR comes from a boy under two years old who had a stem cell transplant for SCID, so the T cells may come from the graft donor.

CDR3 nucleotides: TGCAGTGCTAGAGTCTCAGGAGCGGATACGCAGTATTTT. Translating gives CSARVSGADTQYF. The rearrangement joins TRBV20-1 to TRBJ2-3; D is undetermined. From germline, CDR1 is DFQATT and CDR2 SNEGSKA (reference sequence). Trimming removed 1 base from V and 6 bases from J, with 11 bases in between. This CDR3 is built from 13 residues.